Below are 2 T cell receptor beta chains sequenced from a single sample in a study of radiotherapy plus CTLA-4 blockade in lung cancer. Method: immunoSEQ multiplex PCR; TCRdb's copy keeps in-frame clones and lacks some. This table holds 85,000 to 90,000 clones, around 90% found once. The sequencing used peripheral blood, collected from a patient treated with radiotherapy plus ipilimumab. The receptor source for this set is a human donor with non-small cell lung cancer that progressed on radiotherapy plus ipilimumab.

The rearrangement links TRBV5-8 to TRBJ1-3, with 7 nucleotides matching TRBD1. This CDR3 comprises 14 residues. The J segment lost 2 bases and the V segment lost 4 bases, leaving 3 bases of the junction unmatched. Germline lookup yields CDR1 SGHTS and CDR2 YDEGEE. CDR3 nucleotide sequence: TGTGCCAGCAGCCCCGGGACAGCTGGAAACACCATATATTTT. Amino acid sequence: CASSPGTAGNTIYF.

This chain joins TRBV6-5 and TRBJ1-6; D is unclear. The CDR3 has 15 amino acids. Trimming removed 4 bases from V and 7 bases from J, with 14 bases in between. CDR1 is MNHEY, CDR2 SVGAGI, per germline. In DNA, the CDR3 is TGTGCCAGCAGTTCCCGCCTCATCACCAATTCACCCCTCCACTTT. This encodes CASSSRLITNSPLHF.